One and the same sample provided the 25 T cell receptor beta chains below, sequenced in a study of CD8+ T cells in alopecia areata (dated 2018 in TCRdb). The library relied on the immunoSEQ multiplex PCR assay. RNA was extracted from all samples and reverse transcribed into cDNA, which served as template for TCR sequencing. TCRdb retrieved this table from immuneACCESS and kept in-frame rearrangements only. Not all clones are present; in checked studies, unresolved V genes account for under half, and no reason is known for the remainder. The sample contains approximately 180,000 clones, around 58% of them found a single time. In total, the top ten clones hold roughly 17% of the sample. The sample's treatment or condition, from its label and the paper: oral pan-JAK inhibitor, 5-10 mg twice daily. Sequencing was performed on CD4+ T cells sorted from blood, taken at approximately week 60, from a patient treated with tofacitinib. These receptors all stem from a human donor with alopecia areata.

The chain has TRBV7-2 and TRBJ2-1; the D gene is possibly TRBD1 (6 bases). This CDR3 has 14 amino acids. CDR1 SGHTA and CDR2 FQGNSA come from the germline V gene. Trimming took 5 bases from V and 4 from J, leaving 12 bases between them. For the CDR3, the DNA is TGTGCCAGCAGCACGAGGACAGCATACAATGAGCAGTTCTTC. Encoded protein: CASSTRTAYNEQFF.

In this sample, this clone turned up a few times. CDR3 coding DNA: TGTGCCAGCAGCTTAGTTGGACAGGTTCTACAAGAGACCCAGTACTTC. Its translation: CASSLVGQVLQETQYF. The rearrangement links TRBV11-2 to TRBJ2-5, with 7 bases identical to TRBD1. The germline V gene has CDR1 SGHAT and CDR2 FQNNGV. This CDR3 contains 16 residues. With V trimmed by 1 base and J by 2 bases, 7 bases remained unmatched.

This clone was counted between two and nine times. The V gene is TRBV19, the J gene TRBJ1-3, with a weak D call TRBD1 (6 bases). The germline V gene has CDR1 LNHDA and CDR2 SQIVND (reference sequence). V was cut by 3 bases and J by 2 bases, with 11 bases left in between. The CDR3 has 15 amino acids. CDR3 DNA sequence: TGTGCCAGTAGTATGCGGACAGCCCCTGGAAACACCATATATTTT. It codes for CASSMRTAPGNTIYF.

The rearrangement uses TRBV5-1 and TRBJ2-7; D may be TRBD1 or TRBD2 (7 bases each). Trimming removed 4 bases from V and 4 bases from J, with 15 bases in between. The CDR3 contains 14 residues. The V gene's germline CDR1 is SGHRS and CDR2 YFSETQ. CDR3 in DNA: TGCGCCAGCAGCAGGGAGGGGGCTGCGTACGAGCAGTACTTC. Protein: CASSREGAAYEQYF.

The chain couples TRBV15 to TRBJ2-3, with TRBD2 as a possible D gene (6 bases). Trimming stripped 5 bases from V and 6 bases from J, with 15 bases between. In germline, CDR1 is LNHNV, CDR2 YYDKDF (reference sequence). CDR3 length equals 14 residues. CDR3 DNA sequence: TGTGCCACCAGCGGTCCGGGGAGGCGTGATACGCAGTATTTT. This codes for CATSGPGRRDTQYF.

This clone was recorded only once. This chain uses TRBV9 with TRBJ1-2, with D hard to call. The CDR3 spans 13 residues. The germline gives CDR1 SGDLS, CDR2 YYNGEE. Trimming cost V 0 bases and J 6 bases, with 9 bases left between them. This CDR3 is CASSVVPGNGYTF. CDR3 nucleotide sequence: TGTGCCAGCAGCGTAGTTCCGGGGAATGGCTACACCTTC.

The rearrangement joins TRBV6-1 to TRBJ2-1; 8 bases agree with TRBD2. Germline assignment: CDR1 MNHNS and CDR2 SASEGT. This CDR3 has 15 amino acids. Trimming removed 6 bases from V and 6 bases from J; junction bases left unmatched: 10. The CDR3 DNA reads TGTGCCAGCAGGGACTCCGGGGGGGGTGCCAATGAGCAGTTCTTC. Protein sequence: CASRDSGGGANEQFF.

The chain links TRBV30 to TRBJ1-1, with D unclear. This CDR3 spans 10 amino acids. The germline gives CDR1 GTSNPN, CDR2 SVGIG (reference sequence). Trimming removed 7 bases at V and 5 bases at J, with 8 bases between. The CDR3 DNA sequence: TGTGCCTCTGGAAGAACTGAAGCTTTCTTT. Translating gives CASGRTEAFF.

This sequence joins TRBV7-6 and TRBJ2-3; D is uncertain. This CDR3 spans 12 amino acids. Trimming left V 6 bases short and J 4 bases short, with 8 bases between. The germline V gene has CDR1 SGHVS and CDR2 FNYEAQ. The CDR3 region has the DNA TGTGCCAGCAGTTGGACGTCAGATACGCAGTATTTT. This sequence encodes CASSWTSDTQYF.

Comment on this clone: The sample has other DNA sequences that encode this CDR3 too. V is TRBV29-1 and J is TRBJ2-3; D gene uncertain. This CDR3 is built from 10 residues. Germline V lookup: CDR1 SQVTM, CDR2 ANQGSEA. V was pared by 5 bases and J by 4 bases, with 4 bases between. The CDR3 DNA reads TGCAGCGTTCGGGCAGATACGCAGTATTTT. It specifies CSVRADTQYF.

In its sample, this clone was seen a few times. The rearrangement joins TRBV10-3 to TRBJ2-3; D uncertain. This CDR3 is built from 15 residues. Looked up from germline, CDR1 is ENHRY and CDR2 is SYGVKD. The V end was cut by 4 bases, the J end by 0 bases, with 11 bases between. The CDR3 region has the DNA TGTGCCATCAGTGCCCTTCAGCTGAGCACAGATACGCAGTATTTT. Its protein product is CAISALQLSTDTQYF.

This chain links TRBV5-1 with TRBJ1-2, with D tentatively TRBD1 (5 bases). Germline V CDR1 and CDR2: SGHRS, YFSETQ. V was clipped by 3 bases and J by 8 bases, with 17 bases between them. The length of the CDR3 is 14 residues. The CDR3 reads CASSSGPPEAGYTF. The CDR3 nucleotides are TGCGCCAGCAGCTCAGGGCCCCCGGAGGCCGGCTACACCTTC.

The V gene is TRBV7-2, the J gene TRBJ1-2; 9 nucleotides line up with TRBD1. Germline values: CDR1 SGHTA, CDR2 FQGNSA. This CDR3 spans 15 amino acids. After removal of 1 base from V and 6 bases from J, the junction contained 6 bases not matched to a gene. The CDR3 region is CASSLDWTGVDGYTF. CDR3 nucleotides: TGTGCCAGCAGCTTAGATTGGACAGGGGTTGATGGCTACACCTTC.

On this clone itself: An end of the junction does not agree with germline; a read error may underlie this. This chain uses TRBV7-2 with TRBJ2-1; a weak D match, TRBD2 (6 bases). Per the germline V gene, CDR1 is SGHTA and CDR2 is FQGNSA. The CDR3 extends over 15 amino acids. CDR3 in amino acids: CASSLGTPDYYEQFF. In DNA, the CDR3 is TGTGCCAGCAGCTTGGGGACTCCTGACTACTATGAGCAGTTCTTC.

The V call is TRBV9, the J call TRBJ2-4; D gene ambiguous. CDR1 is SGDLS and CDR2 is YYNGEE in the germline V gene. The CDR3 totals 14 residues. Trimming shortened V by 0 bases and J by 5 bases, and 9 bases separated the two germline ends. This chain's CDR3 is CASSVGLIQNIQYF. The CDR3 DNA reads as TGTGCCAGCAGCGTAGGGCTGATCCAAAACATTCAGTACTTC. Full variable domain (rest looked up from reference TRBV9 and TRBJ2-4): DSGVTQTPKHLITATGQRVTLRCSPRSGDLSVYWYQQSLDQGLQFLIQYYNGEERAKGNILERFSAQQFPDLHSELNLSSLELGDSALYFCASSVGLIQNIQYFGAGTRLSVL.

The rearrangement joins TRBV2 to TRBJ1-3, with D unresolved. Between the trimmed V and J ends, which lost 0 bases and 0 bases, there was a span of 9 bases. The germline CDR1 and CDR2 sequences are SNHLY and FYNNEI. This CDR3 has 16 amino acids. Here the CDR3 reads CASSEARTNSGNTIYF. The CDR3 DNA reads as TGTGCCAGCAGTGAAGCGCGGACTAACTCTGGAAACACCATATATTTT.

The table lists this clone with a few counts. This chain uses TRBV2 with TRBJ2-2, with D unresolved. Looked up from germline, CDR1 is SNHLY and CDR2 is FYNNEI. This CDR3 region has 12 residues. V lost 4 bases and J 5 bases, leaving 5 bases between the germline ends. As DNA, the CDR3 is TGTGCCAGCAGTGTAGAAACCGGGGAGCTGTTTTTT. Protein: CASSVETGELFF.

The chain's CDR3 is CASSYDGLQWGYTF. CDR3 sequence (DNA): TGTGCCAGCAGCTACGACGGTTTGCAGTGGGGCTACACCTTC. V gene TRBV6-5 combines with J gene TRBJ1-2; D unclear. Trimming took off 6 bases at V and 8 bases at J, with 19 bases between the two ends. This CDR3 region has 14 residues. In germline, CDR1 is MNHEY, CDR2 SVGAGI.

The chain couples TRBV7-9 to TRBJ2-4; D gene unclear. V dropped 0 bases and J dropped 5 bases, with 17 bases sitting between them. Germline loops: CDR1 SEHNR, CDR2 FQNEAQ (reference sequence). This CDR3 region has 17 residues. The CDR3 loop reads CASSLAGRPGGENIQYF. Written as DNA, the CDR3 is TGTGCCAGCAGCTTAGCGGGCAGGCCAGGCGGTGAAAACATTCAGTACTTC. The complete variable domain, with remaining parts taken from reference TRBV7-9 and TRBJ2-4, reads DTGVSQNPRHKITKRGQNVTFRCDPISEHNRLYWYRQTLGQGPEFLTYFQNEAQLEKSRLLSDRFSAERPKGSFSTLEIQRTEQGDSAMYLCASSLAGRPGGENIQYFGAGTRLSVL.

In its sample, this clone was seen once. This sequence joins TRBV5-1 and TRBJ2-1, with D maybe TRBD2 (6 bases). CDR1 and CDR2 (germline): SGHRS, YFSETQ. Trimming shortened V by 0 bases and J by 9 bases, and 19 bases separated the two germline ends. There are 16 residues in the CDR3. The CDR3 DNA follows: TGCGCCAGCAGCTTGGGGGCTAGCGCGTTTTGGGGTGAGCAGTTCTTC. Its protein product is CASSLGASAFWGEQFF.

The CDR3 nucleotides are TGTGCCAGCAGCAAGCGGGGGCCCCAAGAGACCCAGTACTTC. As protein: CASSKRGPQETQYF. The genes are TRBV7-6 and TRBJ2-5, with 8 bases matching TRBD2. Looked up from germline, CDR1 is SGHVS and CDR2 is FNYEAQ. J gave up 1 base and V 5 bases, and 3 bases lay outside the gene matches. The CDR3 has 14 amino acids.

This sequence joins TRBV4-1 and TRBJ1-2, with a possible D match to TRBD1 (5 bases). The CDR3 covers 13 residues. With 5 bases removed from V and 2 bases from J, the gap between germline ends came to 9 bases. Germline V gene lookup returns CDR1 MGHRA and CDR2 YSYEKL. CDR3 coding DNA: TGCGCCAGCAGCAGCGACAGAAACTATGGCTACACCTTC. This codes for CASSSDRNYGYTF.

This clone was observed a single time. CDR3 in amino acids: CASSEAGRDHYGYTF. The CDR3 DNA is TGTGCCAGCAGTGAAGCAGGACGGGATCACTATGGCTACACCTTC. The chain is built from TRBV2 and TRBJ1-2; D gene ambiguous. The V end was cut by 0 bases, the J end by 3 bases, with 11 bases between. The CDR3 loop spans 15 amino acids. Looked up from germline, CDR1 is SNHLY and CDR2 is FYNNEI.

The rearrangement links TRBV7-6 to TRBJ2-5; D gene unclear. The V and J ends lost 3 bases and 5 bases respectively, with 10 bases between them. The CDR3 totals 13 residues. Germline lookup yields CDR1 SGHVS and CDR2 FNYEAQ. The CDR3 coding sequence is TGTGCCAGCAGCTTGGCCCTACTGGAGACCCAGTACTTC. It is translated as CASSLALLETQYF.

This clone was seen a handful of times. As DNA, the CDR3 is TGTGCCTGGGCAACCCAGGGGAATAGCAATCAGCCCCAGCATTTT. Translation: CAWATQGNSNQPQHF. The chain carries TRBV30 and TRBJ1-5; D is possibly TRBD1 (6 bases). The CDR3 sequence is 15 residues long. Looked up from germline, CDR1 is GTSNPN and CDR2 is SVGIG (reference sequence). Trimming took off 5 bases at V and 0 bases at J, with 14 bases between the two ends.